The entry below describes one TCR beta chain. Repertoires were generated with immunoSEQ multiplex PCR, while TCRdb's copy carries only in-frame clones and drops some. The sample records roughly 45,000 clones, around 90% being singletons. The data were obtained in a study of T cell changes during pregnancy in multiple sclerosis. The sequence came from a female donor with multiple sclerosis, enrolled in a pregnancy study. The starting material was CD8+ T cells from peripheral blood mononuclear cells, obtained after pregnancy.

CDR3 in DNA: TGTGCCAGCAGTTTATCGGCCAGGCCGAACACTGAAGCTTTCTTT. It codes for CASSLSARPNTEAFF. The chain joins TRBV27 to TRBJ1-1; D remains ambiguous. The CDR3 sequence is 15 residues long. The germline V gene encodes CDR1 MNHEY and CDR2 SMNVEV (reference sequence). Trimming took 0 bases from V and 1 from J, leaving 9 bases between them.